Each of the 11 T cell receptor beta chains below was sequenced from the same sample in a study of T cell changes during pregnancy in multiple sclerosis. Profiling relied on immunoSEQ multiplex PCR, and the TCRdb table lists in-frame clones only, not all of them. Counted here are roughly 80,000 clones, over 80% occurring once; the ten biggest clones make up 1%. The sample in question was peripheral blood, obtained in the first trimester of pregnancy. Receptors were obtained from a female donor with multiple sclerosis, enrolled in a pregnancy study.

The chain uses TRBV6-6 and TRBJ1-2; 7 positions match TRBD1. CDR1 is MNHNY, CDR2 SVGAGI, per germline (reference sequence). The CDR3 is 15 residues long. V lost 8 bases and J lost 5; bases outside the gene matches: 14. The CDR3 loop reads CASASGVQGVYGYTF. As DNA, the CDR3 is TGTGCCAGCGCTTCTGGTGTGCAGGGGGTATATGGCTACACCTTC.

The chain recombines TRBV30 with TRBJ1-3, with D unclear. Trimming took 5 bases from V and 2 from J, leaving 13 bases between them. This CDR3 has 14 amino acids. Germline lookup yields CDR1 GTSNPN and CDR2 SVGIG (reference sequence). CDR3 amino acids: CAWLLERTGNTIYF. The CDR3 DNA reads TGTGCCTGGCTTCTTGAGAGGACTGGAAACACCATATATTTT.

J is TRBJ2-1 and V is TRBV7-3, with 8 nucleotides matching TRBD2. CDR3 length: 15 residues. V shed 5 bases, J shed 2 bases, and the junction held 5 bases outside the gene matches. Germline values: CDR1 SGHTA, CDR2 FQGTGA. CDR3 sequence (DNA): TGTGCCAGCAGCCTAGGACTAGCAGCCTACAATGAGCAGTTCTTC. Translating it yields CASSLGLAAYNEQFF.

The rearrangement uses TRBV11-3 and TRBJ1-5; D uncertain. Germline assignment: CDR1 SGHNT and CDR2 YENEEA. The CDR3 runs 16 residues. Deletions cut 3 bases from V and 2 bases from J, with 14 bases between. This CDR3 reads CASSLVARDGNQPQHF. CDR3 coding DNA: TGTGCCAGCAGCTTGGTTGCTCGGGATGGCAATCAGCCCCAGCATTTT.

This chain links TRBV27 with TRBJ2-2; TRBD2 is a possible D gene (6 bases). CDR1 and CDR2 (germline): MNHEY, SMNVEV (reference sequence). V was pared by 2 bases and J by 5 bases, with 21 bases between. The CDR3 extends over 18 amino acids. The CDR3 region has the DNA TGTGCCAGCAGTTTAGGGCCAGCCGTCCCAGGGAGGACCGGGGAGCTGTTTTTT. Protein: CASSLGPAVPGRTGELFF.

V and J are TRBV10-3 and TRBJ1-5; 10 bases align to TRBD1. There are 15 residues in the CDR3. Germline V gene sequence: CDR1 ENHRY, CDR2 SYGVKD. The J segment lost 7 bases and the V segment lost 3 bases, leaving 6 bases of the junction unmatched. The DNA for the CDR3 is TGTGCCATCAGTGAAACGGACAGGGGGGTCCAGCCCCAGCATTTT. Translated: CAISETDRGVQPQHF.

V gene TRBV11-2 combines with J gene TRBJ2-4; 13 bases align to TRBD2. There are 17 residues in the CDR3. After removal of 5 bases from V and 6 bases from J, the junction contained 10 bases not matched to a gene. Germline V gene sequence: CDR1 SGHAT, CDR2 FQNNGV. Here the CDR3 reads CASSQVTSGGPGNIQYF. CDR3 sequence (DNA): TGTGCCAGCAGCCAGGTGACTAGCGGGGGGCCCGGAAACATTCAGTACTTC.

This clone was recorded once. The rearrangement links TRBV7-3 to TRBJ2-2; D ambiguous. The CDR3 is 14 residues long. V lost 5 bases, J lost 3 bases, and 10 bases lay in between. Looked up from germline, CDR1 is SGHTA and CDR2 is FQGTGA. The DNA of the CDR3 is TGTGCCAGCAGCCCAACGGGTTACACCGGGGAGCTGTTTTTT. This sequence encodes CASSPTGYTGELFF.

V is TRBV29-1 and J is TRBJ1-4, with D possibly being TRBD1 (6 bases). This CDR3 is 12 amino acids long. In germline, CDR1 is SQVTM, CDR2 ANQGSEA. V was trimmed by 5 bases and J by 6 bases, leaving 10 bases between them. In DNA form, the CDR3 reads TGCAGCGTTCTTTCAGGGGATGAAAAACTGTTTTTT. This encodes CSVLSGDEKLFF.

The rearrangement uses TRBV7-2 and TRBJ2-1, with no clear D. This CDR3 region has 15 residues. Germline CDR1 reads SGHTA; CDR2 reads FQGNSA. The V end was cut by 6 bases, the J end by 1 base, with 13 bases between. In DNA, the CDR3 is TGTGCCAGCAGTTCTAGAGAGTTTTCCTACAATGAGCAGTTCTTC. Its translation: CASSSREFSYNEQFF.

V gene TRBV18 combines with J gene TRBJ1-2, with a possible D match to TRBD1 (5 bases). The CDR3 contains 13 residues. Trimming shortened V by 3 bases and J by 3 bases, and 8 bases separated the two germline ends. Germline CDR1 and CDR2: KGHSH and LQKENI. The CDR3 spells CASSPGDYYGYTF. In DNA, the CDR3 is TGTGCCAGCTCACCGGGGGACTACTATGGCTACACCTTC.